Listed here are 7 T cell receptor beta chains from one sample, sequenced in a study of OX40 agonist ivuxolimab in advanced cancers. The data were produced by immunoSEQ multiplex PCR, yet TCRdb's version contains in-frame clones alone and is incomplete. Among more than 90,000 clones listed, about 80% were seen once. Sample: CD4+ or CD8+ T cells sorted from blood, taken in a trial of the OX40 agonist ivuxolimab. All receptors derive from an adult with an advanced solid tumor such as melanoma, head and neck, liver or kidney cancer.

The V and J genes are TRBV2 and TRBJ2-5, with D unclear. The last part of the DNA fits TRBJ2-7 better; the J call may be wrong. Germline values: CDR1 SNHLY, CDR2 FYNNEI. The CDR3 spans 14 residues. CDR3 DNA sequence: TGTGCCAGCAGGCCGCAAAGCGTCTCCTACGAGCAGTACTTC. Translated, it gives CASRPQSVSYEQYF.

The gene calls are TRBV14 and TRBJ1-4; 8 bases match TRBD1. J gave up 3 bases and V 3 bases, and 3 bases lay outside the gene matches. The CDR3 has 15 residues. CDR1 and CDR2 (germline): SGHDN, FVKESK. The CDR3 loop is CASSQTGAPNEKLFF. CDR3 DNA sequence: TGTGCCAGCAGCCAGACAGGGGCACCTAATGAAAAACTGTTTTTT.

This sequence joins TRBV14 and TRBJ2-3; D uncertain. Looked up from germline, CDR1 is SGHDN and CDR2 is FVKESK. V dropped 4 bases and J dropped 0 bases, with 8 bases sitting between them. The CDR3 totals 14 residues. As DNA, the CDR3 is TGTGCCAGCAGCCCTTCCAGGAGCACAGATACGCAGTATTTT. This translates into CASSPSRSTDTQYF.

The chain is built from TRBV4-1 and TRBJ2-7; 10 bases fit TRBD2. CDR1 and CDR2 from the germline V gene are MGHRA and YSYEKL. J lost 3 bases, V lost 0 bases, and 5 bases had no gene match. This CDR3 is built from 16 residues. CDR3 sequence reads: CASSQEGLANNYEQYF. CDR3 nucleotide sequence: TGCGCCAGCAGCCAAGAGGGACTAGCGAATAACTACGAGCAGTACTTC.

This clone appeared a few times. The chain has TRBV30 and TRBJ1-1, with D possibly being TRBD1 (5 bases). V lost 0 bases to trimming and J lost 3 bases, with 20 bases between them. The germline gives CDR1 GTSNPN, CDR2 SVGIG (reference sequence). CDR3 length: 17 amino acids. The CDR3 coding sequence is TGTGCCTGGAGTGTATGGAGTGGGCAGGGAGGGGACACTGAAGCTTTCTTT. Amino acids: CAWSVWSGQGGDTEAFF.

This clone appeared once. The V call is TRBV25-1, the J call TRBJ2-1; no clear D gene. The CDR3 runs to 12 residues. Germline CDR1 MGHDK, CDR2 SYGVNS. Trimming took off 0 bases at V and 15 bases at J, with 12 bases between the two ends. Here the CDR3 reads CASSEYSQGWFF. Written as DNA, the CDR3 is TGTGCCAGCAGTGAATATTCCCAAGGCTGGTTCTTC.

The CDR3 bases are TGTGCCAGCAGTCGGACTAGCGGGAGCGATACGCAGTATTTT. Translated, it gives CASSRTSGSDTQYF. This rearrangement joins TRBV6-5 to TRBJ2-3; TRBD2 matches at 13 bases. The junction had 2 bases not matched to a gene; V was cut back by 5 bases and J by 6 bases. Germline V gives CDR1 MNHEY, CDR2 SVGAGI. The CDR3 covers 14 residues.